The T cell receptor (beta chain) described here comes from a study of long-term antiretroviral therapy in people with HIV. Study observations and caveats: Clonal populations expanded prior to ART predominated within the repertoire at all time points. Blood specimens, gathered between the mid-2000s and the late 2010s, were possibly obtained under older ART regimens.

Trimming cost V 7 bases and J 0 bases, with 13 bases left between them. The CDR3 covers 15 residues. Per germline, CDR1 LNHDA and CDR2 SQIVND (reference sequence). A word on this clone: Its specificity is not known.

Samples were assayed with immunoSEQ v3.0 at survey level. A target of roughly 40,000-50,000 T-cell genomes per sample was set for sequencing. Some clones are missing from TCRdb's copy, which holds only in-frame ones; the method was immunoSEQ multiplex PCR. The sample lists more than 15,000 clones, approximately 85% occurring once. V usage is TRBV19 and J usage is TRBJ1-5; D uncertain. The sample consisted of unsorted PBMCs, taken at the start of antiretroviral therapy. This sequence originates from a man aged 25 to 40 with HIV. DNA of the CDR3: TGTGCCAGTATCCCGGGTAGCTATAGCAATCAGCCCCAGCATTTT. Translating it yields CASIPGSYSNQPQHF.